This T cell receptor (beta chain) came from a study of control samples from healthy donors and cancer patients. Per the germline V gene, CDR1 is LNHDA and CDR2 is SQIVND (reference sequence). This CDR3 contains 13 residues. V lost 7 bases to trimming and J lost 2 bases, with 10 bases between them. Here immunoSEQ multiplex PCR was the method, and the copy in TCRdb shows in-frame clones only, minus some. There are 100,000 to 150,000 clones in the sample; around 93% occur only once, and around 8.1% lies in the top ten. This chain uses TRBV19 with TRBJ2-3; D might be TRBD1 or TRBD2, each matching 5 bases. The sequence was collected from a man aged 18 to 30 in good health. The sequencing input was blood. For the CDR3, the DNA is TGTGCCAGTAATGGGGGATACACAGATACGCAGTATTTT. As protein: CASNGGYTDTQYF.